The 25 T cell receptor beta chains in this list originate from one sample, sequenced in a study of control samples from healthy donors and cancer patients. Sequencing used immunoSEQ multiplex PCR; TCRdb keeps in-frame clones, though not all of them. Altogether some 150,000 clones are present, 95% to 96% being singletons, with the ten largest covering over 0.9%. Material: blood. These receptors were obtained from a woman under 40 in good health.

This chain connects TRBV7-6 to TRBJ2-2; D is uncertain. Trimming shortened V by 2 bases and J by 0 bases, and 7 bases separated the two germline ends. This CDR3 spans 15 amino acids. Germline CDR1 and CDR2: SGHVS and FNYEAQ. The CDR3 DNA is TGTGCCAGCAGCTTACTAACGTCGAACACCGGGGAGCTGTTTTTT. Translation gives CASSLLTSNTGELFF.

CDR3 loop: CASSLPTDRGETQYF. The CDR3 nucleotides are TGTGCCAGCAGCCTCCCGACGGACCGAGGGGAGACCCAGTACTTC. This chain joins TRBV5-4 and TRBJ2-5; D perhaps matches TRBD2 (5 bases). The CDR3 is 15 amino acids. The germline V gene encodes CDR1 SGHNT and CDR2 YYREEE (reference sequence). V was pared by 4 bases and J by 5 bases, with 18 bases between. Together with reference TRBV5-4 and TRBJ2-5, the CDR3 gives the full variable domain: ETGVTQSPTHLIKTRGQQVTLRCSSQSGHNTVSWYQQALGQGPQFIFQYYREEENGRGNFPPRFSGLQFPNYSSELNVNALELDDSALYLCASSLPTDRGETQYFGPGTRLLVL.

Comments on this clone: A read error may produce the germline difference seen at one junction end. The rearrangement uses TRBV30 and TRBJ1-6, with D tentatively TRBD1 (5 bases). CDR1 and CDR2 (germline): GTSNPN, SVGIG (reference sequence). This CDR3 region has 15 residues. DNA of the CDR3: TGTGCCTGGAGTGCCATGGAGGCAGGGAATTCGCCCCTCCACTTT. The encoded protein is CAWSAMEAGNSPLHF.

The V gene is TRBV2, the J gene TRBJ1-2, with 7 bases lining up with TRBD1. This CDR3 spans 14 amino acids. Per the germline V gene, CDR1 is SNHLY and CDR2 is FYNNEI. V dropped 1 base and J dropped 4; count of bases not matched to a gene: 3. The CDR3 protein is CASSEVGTAYGYTF. The CDR3 DNA sequence: TGTGCCAGCAGTGAAGTGGGGACAGCCTATGGCTACACCTTC.

The CDR3 reads CAWSKGPERVYNSPLHF. The CDR3 coding sequence is TGTGCCTGGAGCAAGGGACCGGAGAGGGTTTATAATTCACCCCTCCACTTT. The chain couples TRBV30 to TRBJ1-6, with D maybe TRBD1 (5 bases). The V gene lost 3 bases and the J gene lost 4 bases, with 19 bases spanning the gap. The germline V gene has CDR1 GTSNPN and CDR2 SVGIG (reference sequence). The CDR3 covers 17 residues.

A single count supports this clone. This chain connects TRBV3-1 (or the pseudogene TRBV3-2) to TRBJ1-2; 8 bases are shared with TRBD1. The CDR3 totals 15 residues. Trimming at V came to 5 bases and at J to 4 bases, leaving 9 bases not matched to a gene. Looked up from germline, CDR1 is LGHDT and CDR2 is YNNKEL (reference sequence). The DNA for the CDR3 is TGTGCCAGCAGCGCCCAAAGGGACAGGAGCTATGGCTACACCTTC. Protein sequence: CASSAQRDRSYGYTF.

This rearrangement joins TRBV2 to TRBJ1-2; TRBD1 aligns across 8 bases. Germline V gene lookup returns CDR1 SNHLY and CDR2 FYNNEI. The CDR3 consists of 15 residues. V shed 4 bases, J shed 4 bases, and the junction held 8 bases outside the gene matches. The CDR3 sequence: CASSGRGRTSYGYTF. The CDR3 nucleotides are TGTGCCAGCAGTGGCAGGGGGCGAACCAGCTATGGCTACACCTTC.

The gene calls are TRBV28 and TRBJ1-6; TRBD1 aligns across 7 bases. There are 15 residues in the CDR3. Germline lookup yields CDR1 MDHEN and CDR2 SYDVKM. The V segment lost 5 bases and the J segment 7 bases; nucleotides outside the gene matches: 8. The CDR3 loop is CASSPPTGVNSPLHF. In DNA form, the CDR3 reads TGTGCCAGCAGTCCCCCCACAGGGGTGAATTCACCCCTCCACTTT.

On this clone: Other nucleotide sequences from this sample produce the same CDR3. The chain carries TRBV25-1 and TRBJ1-3, with D hard to call. V dropped 2 bases and J dropped 1 base, with 6 bases sitting between them. The germline V gene has CDR1 MGHDK and CDR2 SYGVNS. CDR3 length: 14 residues. The CDR3 DNA sequence: TGTGCCAGCAGTGAACTAGGGTCTGGAAACACCATATATTTT. Translated, it gives CASSELGSGNTIYF.

CDR3 sequence reads: CAISGDRDSPLHF. CDR3 coding DNA: TGTGCCATCAGTGGTGACAGGGACTCACCCCTCCACTTT. The chain links TRBV10-3 to TRBJ1-6; 7 nucleotides align to TRBD1. After removal of 4 bases from V and 10 bases from J, the junction contained 4 bases not matched to a gene. In germline, CDR1 is ENHRY, CDR2 SYGVKD. This CDR3 is built from 13 residues.

The chain is built from TRBV9 and TRBJ2-1, with 8 nucleotides matching TRBD2. Germline lookup yields CDR1 SGDLS and CDR2 YYNGEE. J gave up 4 bases and V 2 bases, and 8 bases lay outside the gene matches. This CDR3 contains 16 residues. The CDR3 loop reads CASSVLGGRTYNEQFF. CDR3 nucleotides: TGTGCCAGCAGCGTCTTAGGCGGGAGGACTTACAATGAGCAGTTCTTC.

This clone was found a few times. The chain carries TRBV19 and TRBJ1-1, with TRBD1 as a possible D gene (5 bases). V was cut by 2 bases and J by 5 bases, with 12 bases left in between. The CDR3 loop spans 14 amino acids. CDR1 and CDR2 from the germline V gene are LNHDA and SQIVND (reference sequence). The CDR3 reads CASSIRGARTEAFF. The CDR3, as DNA: TGTGCCAGTAGTATACGTGGGGCGCGGACTGAAGCTTTCTTT.

The chain joins TRBV5-1 to TRBJ2-3; D is possibly TRBD2 (5 bases). Germline CDR1 and CDR2: SGHRS and YFSETQ. The CDR3 contains 14 residues. Trimming removed 4 bases at V and 2 bases at J, with 11 bases between. The CDR3 nucleotides read TGCGCCAGCAGCCGGACGACTATCACAGATACGCAGTATTTT. It is translated as CASSRTTITDTQYF.

The chain carries TRBV24-1 and TRBJ2-6; no reliable D call. The germline CDR1 and CDR2 sequences are KGHDR and SFDVKD. This CDR3 comprises 15 residues. V lost 4 bases to trimming and J lost 1 base, with 7 bases between them. The CDR3 bases are TGTGCCACCAGTGAGTCCGGATCTGGGGCCAACGTCCTGACTTTC. Protein sequence: CATSESGSGANVLTF.

The CDR3 reads CASSLPNNDMGETQYF. The CDR3 coding sequence is TGTGCCAGCAGCTTACCTAACAACGACATGGGGGAGACCCAGTACTTC. This rearrangement joins TRBV11-2 to TRBJ2-5; D gene unclear. The CDR3 totals 16 residues. CDR1 is SGHAT and CDR2 is FQNNGV in the germline V gene. Trimming pared 2 bases from V and 5 bases from J, leaving 18 bases between. Combining the CDR3 with reference TRBV11-2 and TRBJ2-5 gives the whole variable domain EAGVAQSPRYKIIEKRQSVAFWCNPISGHATLYWYQQILGQGPKLLIQFQNNGVVDDSQLPKDRFSAERLKGVDSTLKIQPAKLEDSAVYLCASSLPNNDMGETQYFGPGTRLLVL.

This clone was recorded only once. The rearrangement uses TRBV7-2 and TRBJ1-5; no firm D call. Germline assignment: CDR1 SGHTA and CDR2 FQGNSA. V lost 4 bases to trimming and J lost 3 bases, with 10 bases between them. There are 14 residues in the CDR3. In nucleotides, the CDR3 is TGTGCCAGCAGCTCCGAGGGATTCAATCAGCCCCAGCATTTT. The encoded protein is CASSSEGFNQPQHF.

This chain links TRBV12-3 or TRBV12-4 with TRBJ1-1; a possible D gene is TRBD1 (5 bases). The CDR3 contains 12 residues. With 0 bases removed from V and 10 bases from J, the gap between germline ends came to 9 bases. This CDR3 reads CASSLALGAAFF. CDR3 nucleotides: TGTGCCAGCAGTTTAGCTCTAGGGGCAGCTTTCTTT.

V is TRBV27 and J is TRBJ2-1; a weak D match, TRBD1 (5 bases). The CDR3 has 14 amino acids. In germline, CDR1 is MNHEY, CDR2 SMNVEV (reference sequence). V lost 2 bases, J lost 4 bases, and 9 bases lay in between. The DNA of the CDR3 is TGTGCCAGCAGTTTAGGGGCCTGGTACAATGAGCAGTTCTTC. Residues: CASSLGAWYNEQFF.

In this sample, this clone turned up once. The chain uses TRBV28 and TRBJ2-7; unclear D gene. CDR1 is MDHEN, CDR2 SYDVKM, per germline. This CDR3 has 15 residues. Trimming stripped 5 bases from V and 0 bases from J, with 14 bases between. CDR3 loop: CASSTTGWSSYEQYF. DNA for the CDR3: TGTGCCAGCAGTACTACCGGGTGGAGCTCCTACGAGCAGTACTTC.

V usage is TRBV5-6 and J usage is TRBJ2-7, with D possibly being TRBD1 (8 bases). Germline lookup yields CDR1 SGHDT and CDR2 YYEEEE. Trimming pared 3 bases from V and 2 bases from J, leaving 18 bases between. The CDR3 covers 16 residues. CDR3 sequence reads: CASSSSTGGVAYEQYF. The DNA of the CDR3 is TGTGCCAGCAGCTCCTCCACAGGGGGGGTTGCCTACGAGCAGTACTTC. Full variable domain (outside the CDR3, taken from reference TRBV5-6 and TRBJ2-7): DAGVTQSPTHLIKTRGQQVTLRCSPKSGHDTVSWYQQALGQGPQFIFQYYEEEERQRGNFPDRFSGHQFPNYSSELNVNALLLGDSALYLCASSSSTGGVAYEQYFGPGTRLTVT.

The chain joins TRBV27 to TRBJ1-6; 7 bases agree with TRBD1. The junction had 9 bases not matched to a gene; V was cut back by 6 bases and J by 10 bases. This CDR3 is built from 14 residues. Germline CDR1 MNHEY, CDR2 SMNVEV (reference sequence). The CDR3 DNA sequence: TGTGCCAGCAGCTCAGGGACAGAGGCCTCACCCCTCCACTTT. Translation gives CASSSGTEASPLHF.

The chain employs TRBV28 and TRBJ2-7, with 11 nucleotides matching TRBD2. The germline V gene encodes CDR1 MDHEN and CDR2 SYDVKM. CDR3 length equals 18 residues. V was clipped by 3 bases and J by 5 bases; unmatched bases: 15. CDR3: CASSFRALSGRATHEQYF. CDR3 sequence (DNA): TGTGCCAGCAGTTTTCGAGCCCTTAGCGGGAGGGCTACCCACGAGCAGTACTTC.

This chain uses TRBV28 with TRBJ2-1, with D possibly being TRBD1 (6 bases). This CDR3 has 16 residues. Trimming pared 3 bases from V and 3 bases from J, leaving 15 bases between. From germline, CDR1 is MDHEN and CDR2 SYDVKM. The CDR3 DNA sequence: TGTGCCAGCAGTTTCTGGTTTCGGGACATCTACAATGAGCAGTTCTTC. Translated: CASSFWFRDIYNEQFF.

The chain links TRBV4-1 to TRBJ2-7; tentatively, D is TRBD1 (6 bases). This CDR3 region has 14 residues. Germline CDR1 reads MGHRA; CDR2 reads YSYEKL. V was shortened by 2 bases and J by 2 bases, with 10 bases between the two germline ends. The DNA of the CDR3 is TGCGCCAGCAGCCAACCCGGGACAACCTACGAGCAGTACTTC. Amino acids: CASSQPGTTYEQYF.

This clone has only one observation. The chain employs TRBV19 and TRBJ1-6, with TRBD1 identical over 7 bases. V lost 4 bases and J lost 8; bases outside the gene matches: 20. Per the germline V gene, CDR1 is LNHDA and CDR2 is SQIVND (reference sequence). This CDR3 is built from 19 residues. The CDR3 region is CASSTTGTAKVLGDSPLHF. CDR3 DNA: TGTGCCAGTAGTACAACCGGGACAGCTAAAGTGTTAGGGGATTCACCCCTCCACTTT.